This note documents a single TCR beta chain sequence. Which antigen it targets is not known. The data belong to a study of T cells expressing NK-cell markers (TCRdb year 2020). About the investigation overall: TCR beta-chain repertoires were profiled in sorted CD3+CD56+NKG2C+, CD3+CD56+NKG2C- and CD3+CD56-NKG2C+ T-cell subsets from fewer than 10 donors. Of the eight sequenced donors, seven were found to be HCMV-seropositive and one was found to be HCMV-seronegative. The study sequenced eight donors, all healthy volunteers chosen at random: three men and five women. Sequencing of the libraries produced 2 x 150 bp reads on Illumina HiSeq 2000/2500, MiSeq or NextSeq. On the study overall, not on this receptor specifically: Those dominant clonotypes were again the most abundant among CD3+CD56-NKG2C+ cells in several donors, at about 28.3-65%. In about six donors, the dominant CD3+CD56+NKG2C+ clonotypes were found to rank among the top 10 CD8+ clonotypes and to make up roughly 1.0-7.0% of CD8+ T cells. Whether the expanded NKG2C-expressing T cell clones were specific for HCMV antigens remained unclear.

To determine HCMV serostatus, a commercial ELISA kit was used to detect HCMV-specific IgG in serum. Ficoll density gradient centrifugation was used to isolate peripheral blood mononuclear cells from blood. The cysteine opens and the phenylalanine closes a CDR3 of 17 amino acids. No DNA is listed. The run used an Illumina HiSeq 2000. TCR beta cDNA libraries were made by 5'RACE template switching that added a universal primer site and unique molecular identifiers. Priming for cDNA synthesis came from the TCR beta constant segment, and two successive PCR amplification steps followed. Regarding the original processing steps: MIGEC was used to demultiplex reads and group reads by UMI, and MiTCR was used to assemble and quantify clonotypes. To exclude erroneous sequences, only TCR cDNA sequences supported by at least two reads were retained. The tcR package was used for downstream repertoire analysis, and clonotypes were matched across fractions by CDR3 nucleotide sequence plus V segment. VDJmatch was used to annotate antigen specificity against VDJdb, with one amino acid substitution in CDR3 allowed. Through TCRdb reprocessing, the reads give one entry per CDR3 protein sequence; DNA is omitted. TCRdb's processing, not the authors' own work, is the source of the V and J calls. For this sample, the table gives some 300,000 distinct CDR3 sequences. Of the sample, approximately 0.39% is held by the ten largest clones.

This receptor was taken from a man aged 18 to 30 in good health. Donor details come from another sample of the same person, matched by shared clones. Sample: blood T cells: a sorted CD56 or NKG2C T cell subset, CD4+ or CD8+ T cells, or bulk PBMC T cells (not recorded which). The V gene is TRBV12-3 or TRBV12-4 and the J gene is TRBJ2-3; TCRdb outputs TRBD1, but without DNA this stays unchecked. For the CDR3, the sequence is CASSVATGTGGPDTQYF.